Listed below are T cell receptor beta chains from one sample, sequenced in a study of control samples from healthy donors and cancer patients. This table comes from immunoSEQ multiplex PCR, and its TCRdb copy is limited to in-frame clones, with some not included. This table holds some 56,000 clones, approximately 95% found once. Sample: blood. Receptors originate from a man younger than 45 in good health. The CDR3 runs from the conserved cysteine through the conserved F or W. The D gene is left open where the match is weak. Expanded clones get a size class; other rows say once, few or many, or leave the size out.

D: NA; length: 12; size: once; V: TRBV29-1; J: TRBJ1-2; DNA: TGCAGCGTTGAAACCGGGGCCTATGGCTACACCTTC; CDR3: CSVETGAYGYTF
D: NA; length: 13; size: NA; V: TRBV11-2; J: TRBJ1-2; DNA: TGTGCCAGCAGCCTAGTGGGTTCCTATGGCTACACCTTC; CDR3: CASSLVGSYGYTF
D: TRBD2; length: 17; size: NA; V: TRBV7-2; J: TRBJ2-1; DNA: TGTGCCAGCAGCGAGAGGGAGGGCCTTAAAACATACAATGAGCAGTTCTTC; CDR3: CASSEREGLKTYNEQFF
D: TRBD1; length: 15; size: NA; V: TRBV2; J: TRBJ1-4; DNA: TGTGCCAGCAGTGAAAACAGGGGGCGAGGTGAAAAACTGTTTTTT; CDR3: CASSENRGRGEKLFF
D: NA; length: 11; size: NA; V: TRBV29-1; J: TRBJ1-1; DNA: TGCAGCGTGAGCCGGGGCGCTGAAGCTTTCTTT; CDR3: CSVSRGAEAFF
D: NA; length: 12; size: NA; V: TRBV11-2; J: TRBJ2-1; DNA: TGTGCCAGCAGCTTAGGGGATAATGAGCAGTTCTTC; CDR3: CASSLGDNEQFF
D: TRBD2; length: 16; size: medium-sized; V: TRBV15; J: TRBJ2-6; DNA: TGTGCCACCAGTCCTAGCGGTAGCTCTGGGGCCAACGTCCTGACTTTC; CDR3: CATSPSGSSGANVLTF
D: NA; length: 15; size: once; V: TRBV4-3; J: TRBJ1-5; DNA: TGCGCCAGCAGCCCAAGGATCGGGGGTAATCAGCCCCAGCATTTT; CDR3: CASSPRIGGNQPQHF
D: NA; length: 15; size: NA; V: TRBV5-6; J: TRBJ1-6; DNA: TGTGCCAGCAGCTTGGGTTCGAGGTTTAATTCACCCCTCCACTTT; CDR3: CASSLGSRFNSPLHF
D: NA; length: 16; size: NA; V: TRBV6-5; J: TRBJ2-7; DNA: TGTGCCAGCAGTTACTCGAAGGCGGAGGGAATAGAGGAGCAGTACTTC; CDR3: CASSYSKAEGIEEQYF
D: NA; length: 13; size: NA; V: TRBV14; J: TRBJ1-1; DNA: TGTGCCAGCAGCCTAACAGGGAACACTGAAGCTTTCTTT; CDR3: CASSLTGNTEAFF
D: NA; length: 17; size: NA; V: TRBV4-1; J: TRBJ1-3; DNA: TGCGCCAGCAGCCTTAACCCCACAGGGCAATCTGGAAACACCATATATTTT; CDR3: CASSLNPTGQSGNTIYF
D: TRBD2; length: 20; size: NA; V: TRBV4-1; J: TRBJ2-1; DNA: TGCGCCAGCAGCCAAGACGAAAGCACTTTACTAGCGGGATTGTTTAATGAGCAGTTCTTC; CDR3: CASSQDESTLLAGLFNEQFF
D: NA; length: 12; size: NA; V: TRBV11-2; J: TRBJ1-3; DNA: TGTGCCAGCAGCTCGGCGGGACGCACCATATATTTT; CDR3: CASSSAGRTIYF
D: NA; length: 12; size: few; V: TRBV6-4; J: TRBJ2-2; DNA: TGTGCCAGCAGATCGAATACCGGGGAGCTGTTTTTT; CDR3: CASRSNTGELFF
D: NA; length: 16; size: NA; V: TRBV5-4; J: TRBJ1-2; DNA: TGTGCCAGCAGCCATGGGCCTACCCTTCGGGACTATGGCTACACCTTC; CDR3: CASSHGPTLRDYGYTF
D: TRBD1; length: 14; size: NA; V: TRBV5-1; J: TRBJ1-6; DNA: TGCGCCAGCAGCTGGGGACAGGGGAATTCACCCCTCCACTTT; CDR3: CASSWGQGNSPLHF
D: TRBD1; length: 16; size: NA; V: TRBV9; J: TRBJ1-6; DNA: TGTGCCAGCAGCGTGGGTAAGGGGGCGCAGGGGTCACCCCTCCACTTT; CDR3: CASSVGKGAQGSPLHF
D: NA; length: 13; size: NA; V: TRBV11-3; J: TRBJ2-7; DNA: TGTGCCAGCAGCTCGGCAGACTCCTACGAGCAGTACTTC; CDR3: CASSSADSYEQYF
D: TRBD1; length: 17; size: NA; V: TRBV5-1; J: TRBJ2-3; DNA: TGCGCCAGCAGCTCTCCTGGACAGGGGACTAGCACAGATACGCAGTATTTT; CDR3: CASSSPGQGTSTDTQYF
D: NA; length: 15; size: NA; V: TRBV14; J: TRBJ1-6; DNA: TGTGCCAGCAGCCAAGTTGGGCAGTATAATTCACCCCTCCACTTT; CDR3: CASSQVGQYNSPLHF
D: TRBD1; length: 14; size: NA; V: TRBV5-4; J: TRBJ2-7; DNA: TGTGCCAGCAGTCTTGAAGGGGGCGTGTACGAGCAGTACTTC; CDR3: CASSLEGGVYEQYF
D: NA; length: 14; size: once; V: TRBV5-1; J: TRBJ1-2; DNA: TGCGCCAGCAGCTTGGTCGGCAGGGACTATGGCTACACCTTC; CDR3: CASSLVGRDYGYTF